Listed here are 13 T cell receptor beta chains from one sample, sequenced in a study of blood T cell repertoires in COVID-19. Generated by immunoSEQ multiplex PCR, the TCRdb table keeps only in-frame clones and is missing some. The table lists around 90,000 clones, approximately 92% of them singletons. Sequencing was carried out using peripheral blood. These receptors originate from a woman aged 55-70 years with active COVID-19.

This clone was observed once. The chain couples TRBV5-4 to TRBJ1-1; D is perhaps TRBD1 (6 bases). Per the germline V gene, CDR1 is SGHNT and CDR2 is YYREEE (reference sequence). This CDR3 is 15 amino acids long. With 4 bases removed from V and 1 base from J, the gap between germline ends came to 14 bases. CDR3 coding DNA: TGTGCCAGCAGCGCCAACACAGGGACGAACACTGAAGCTTTCTTT. As protein: CASSANTGTNTEAFF.

The table lists this clone with a few counts. The chain uses TRBV7-3 and TRBJ2-1, with 10 bases lining up with TRBD2. Germline loops: CDR1 SGHTA, CDR2 FQGTGA. The CDR3 has 15 amino acids. V shed 5 bases and J 5 bases; nucleotides not matched to a gene: 6. The CDR3 coding sequence is TGTGCCAGCAGCCCAACGGGGACTAGCGACAATGAGCAGTTCTTC. Translating gives CASSPTGTSDNEQFF. Full variable domain (rest looked up from reference TRBV7-3 and TRBJ2-1): GAGVSQTPSNKVTEKGKYVELRCDPISGHTALYWYRQSLGQGPEFLIYFQGTGAADDSGLPNDRFFAVRPEGSVSTLKIQRTERGDSAVYLCASSPTGTSDNEQFFGPGTRLTVL.

The chain links TRBV19 to TRBJ1-5, with 8 bases fitting TRBD1. The CDR3 totals 15 residues. CDR1 and CDR2 from the germline V gene are LNHDA and SQIVND (reference sequence). Unmatched junction bases numbered 9, after V lost 4 bases and J lost 7 bases. CDR3 coding DNA: TGTGCCAGTAGTACCGACAGGGGATCCCCACAGCCCCAGCATTTT. Translated, it gives CASSTDRGSPQPQHF.

This chain joins TRBV7-2 and TRBJ1-5; no reliable D call. V was trimmed by 5 bases and J by 1 base, leaving 12 bases between them. There are 15 residues in the CDR3. The V gene's germline CDR1 is SGHTA and CDR2 FQGNSA. The CDR3 nucleotides read TGTGCCAGCAGCCCCGGACGGAGGAGCAATCAGCCCCAGCATTTT. The encoded protein is CASSPGRRSNQPQHF.

The chain links TRBV2 to TRBJ1-2; 7 bases agree with TRBD1. This CDR3 contains 13 residues. Germline V gives CDR1 SNHLY, CDR2 FYNNEI. V shed 2 bases, J shed 12 bases, and the junction held 9 bases outside the gene matches. CDR3 DNA: TGTGCCAGCAGTGAAAGTGTTGGGACAGTTAACACCTTC. Translating gives CASSESVGTVNTF.

This chain uses TRBV7-2 with TRBJ1-2; TRBD1 is a possible D gene (5 bases). This CDR3 contains 15 residues. Germline assignment: CDR1 SGHTA and CDR2 FQGNSA. V gave up 5 bases and J gave up 4 bases, with 17 bases separating them. The CDR3 bases are TGTGCCAGCAGCCCTAGCGGGGGTCTTCTCTATGGCTACACCTTC. Its translation: CASSPSGGLLYGYTF.

The chain is built from TRBV28 and TRBJ1-1; 7 bases are a match to TRBD1. V shed 6 bases, J shed 4 bases, and the junction held 20 bases outside the gene matches. The CDR3 has 18 residues. Germline CDR1 is MDHEN and CDR2 is SYDVKM. CDR3 nucleotides: TGTGCCAGCAGCTTCCCTCCTCGTCCGGGCAGGGGGTTCACTGAAGCTTTCTTT. This translates into CASSFPPRPGRGFTEAFF. The variable domain in full, completed from reference TRBV28 and TRBJ1-1, reads DVKVTQSSRYLVKRTGEKVFLECVQDMDHENMFWYRQDPGLGLRLIYFSYDVKMKEKGDIPEGYSVSREKKERFSLILESASTNQTSMYLCASSFPPRPGRGFTEAFFGQGTRLTVV.

This chain uses TRBV27 with TRBJ2-5, with D unclear. The V and J ends lost 5 bases and 2 bases respectively, with 3 bases between them. Germline CDR1 is MNHEY and CDR2 is SMNVEV (reference sequence). This CDR3 has 11 residues. CDR3 protein: CASSPQETQYF. The CDR3 DNA follows: TGTGCCAGCAGTCCACAAGAGACCCAGTACTTC.

The chain joins TRBV11-2 to TRBJ1-6; no reliable D call. The CDR3 is made up of 13 amino acids. Germline assignment: CDR1 SGHAT and CDR2 FQNNGV. The ends were cut back, 5 bases at V and 8 bases at J, with 10 bases in the middle. CDR3 sequence: CASSHTGDSPLHF. CDR3 bases: TGTGCCAGCAGCCATACCGGGGATTCACCCCTCCACTTT.

The chain is built from TRBV6-5 and TRBJ2-1; 9 bases align to TRBD2. V shed 0 bases and J 9 bases; nucleotides not matched to a gene: 9. The CDR3 loop spans 16 amino acids. CDR1 is MNHEY and CDR2 is SVGAGI in the germline V gene. The CDR3, as DNA: TGTGCCAGCAGTTACTCGACTAGCGGCAGGCGGGGTGAGCAGTTCTTC. As protein: CASSYSTSGRRGEQFF.

The chain couples TRBV10-1 to TRBJ2-1; TRBD1 agrees at 9 bases. Germline lookup yields CDR1 WNHNN and CDR2 SYGVQD (reference sequence). The CDR3 has 15 residues. Unmatched junction bases numbered 10, after V lost 7 bases and J lost 6 bases. As DNA, the CDR3 is TGCGCCAGCAATAAACAGGGGGCTCCGGGCAATGAGCAGTTCTTC. It yields the protein CASNKQGAPGNEQFF.

The chain combines TRBV5-1 with TRBJ2-1, with 14 bases aligning to TRBD2. The germline V gene has CDR1 SGHRS and CDR2 YFSETQ. The CDR3 totals 18 residues. The trim removed 3 bases at V and 6 bases at J, leaving 11 bases unmatched. The CDR3 sequence: CASSSGTSGSSRGNEQFF. CDR3 in DNA: TGCGCCAGCAGCTCTGGGACTAGCGGGAGTTCCCGAGGCAATGAGCAGTTCTTC.

This chain connects TRBV11-2 to TRBJ2-7; D is possibly TRBD1 (6 bases). The CDR3 contains 13 residues. V was trimmed by 3 bases and J by 6 bases, leaving 12 bases between them. CDR1 and CDR2 (germline): SGHAT, FQNNGV. CDR3 protein: CASSLGATLEQYF. The CDR3 nucleotides read TGTGCCAGCAGCTTGGGGGCCACACTCGAGCAGTACTTC.